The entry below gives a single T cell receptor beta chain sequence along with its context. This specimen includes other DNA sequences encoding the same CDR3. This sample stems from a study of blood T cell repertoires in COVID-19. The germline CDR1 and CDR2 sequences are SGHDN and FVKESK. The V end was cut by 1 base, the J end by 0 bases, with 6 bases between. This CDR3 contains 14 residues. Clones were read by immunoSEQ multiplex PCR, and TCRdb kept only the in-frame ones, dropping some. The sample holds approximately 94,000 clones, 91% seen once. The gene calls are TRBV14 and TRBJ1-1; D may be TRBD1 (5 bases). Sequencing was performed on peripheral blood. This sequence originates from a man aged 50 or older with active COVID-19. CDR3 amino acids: CASSQAGMNTEAFF. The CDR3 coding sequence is TGTGCCAGCAGCCAAGCAGGGATGAACACTGAAGCTTTCTTT.